This TCR beta chain derives from a study of early stage breast cancer tumors. Study outcomes and limitations: Commonly generated sequences made up most enriched TCRB sequences shared between patients. Unsorted bulk genomic DNA sequencing lacked pairing and functional marker data.

Turning to this clone: Its antigen is as yet unknown.

V trimming: 0 bases; J trimming: 0 bases; junction bases outside the gene matches: 8. Germline V gives CDR1 GTSNPN, CDR2 SVGIG (reference sequence). The CDR3 has 17 residues. Assay: immunoSEQ multiplex PCR; the TCRdb copy retains only in-frame clones and omits some. The sample records under 45,000 clones, around 70% being singletons. Sequencing was done on a sample of blood. This chain links TRBV30 with TRBJ2-3; TRBD2 matches at 8 bases. The TCR comes from a person aged 45 to 60 with breast cancer. In DNA, the CDR3 is TGTGCCTGGAGTGTAACGCGTACTAGCGGCAGCACAGATACGCAGTATTTT. Translating it yields CAWSVTRTSGSTDTQYF.